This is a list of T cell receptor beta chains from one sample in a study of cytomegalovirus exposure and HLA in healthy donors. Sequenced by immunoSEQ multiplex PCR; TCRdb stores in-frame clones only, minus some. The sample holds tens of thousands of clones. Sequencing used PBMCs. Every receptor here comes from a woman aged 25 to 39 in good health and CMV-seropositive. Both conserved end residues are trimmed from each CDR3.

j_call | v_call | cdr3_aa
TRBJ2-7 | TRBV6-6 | ASSYGGTGKGYEQY
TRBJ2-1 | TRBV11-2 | ASSLVAGGQF
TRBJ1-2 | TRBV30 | AWRDGGSPNYGYT
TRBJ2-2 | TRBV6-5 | ASSYDRDTGELF
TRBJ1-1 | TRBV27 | ASWGGAGWFGRNTEAF
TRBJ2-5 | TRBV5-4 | ASSHTGSQETQY
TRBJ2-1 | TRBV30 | AWSEAGQGARNEQF
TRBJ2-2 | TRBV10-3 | AINAGANTGELF
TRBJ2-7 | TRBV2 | ASTGTPSSYEQY
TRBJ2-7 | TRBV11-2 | ASSPEPDRGPYEQY
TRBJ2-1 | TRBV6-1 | ASREDGYNEQF
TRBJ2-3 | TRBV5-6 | ASSLFPLRDTQY
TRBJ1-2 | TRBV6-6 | ASSRTGDYGYT
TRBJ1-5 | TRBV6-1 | ASSATGYYSNQPQH
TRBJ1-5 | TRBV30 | AWSVAGNQPQH
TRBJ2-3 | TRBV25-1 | ASSKLLEGTQY
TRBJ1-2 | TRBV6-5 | ASSYSPQAGYT
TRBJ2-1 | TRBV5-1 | ASSPRTSGRAQNEQF
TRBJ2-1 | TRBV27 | ASSPLSSGSANEQF
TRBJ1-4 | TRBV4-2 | ASSQAGTYSSNEKLF
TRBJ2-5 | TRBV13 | ASSSTHEQY
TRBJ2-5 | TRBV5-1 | ASSLGLAGGAQETQY
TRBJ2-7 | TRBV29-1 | SVEGYSGNEQY
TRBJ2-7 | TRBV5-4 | ASSLGSGRLYEQY